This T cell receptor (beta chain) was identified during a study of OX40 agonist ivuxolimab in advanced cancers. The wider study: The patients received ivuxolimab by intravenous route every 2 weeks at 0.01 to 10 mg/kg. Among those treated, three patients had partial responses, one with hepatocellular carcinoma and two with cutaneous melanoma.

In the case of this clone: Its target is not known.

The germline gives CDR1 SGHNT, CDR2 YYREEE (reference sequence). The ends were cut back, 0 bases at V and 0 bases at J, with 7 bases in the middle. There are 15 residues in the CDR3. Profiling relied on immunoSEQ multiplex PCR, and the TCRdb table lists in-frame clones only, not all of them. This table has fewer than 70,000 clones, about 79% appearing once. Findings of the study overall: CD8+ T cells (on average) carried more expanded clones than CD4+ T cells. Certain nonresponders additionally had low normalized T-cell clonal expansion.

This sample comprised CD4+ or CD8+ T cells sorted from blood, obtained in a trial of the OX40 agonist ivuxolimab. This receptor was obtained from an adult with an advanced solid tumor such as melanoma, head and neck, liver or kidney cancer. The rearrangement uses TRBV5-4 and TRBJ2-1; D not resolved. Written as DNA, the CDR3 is TGTGCCAGCAGCTTGGGCCTCCTCTCCTACAATGAGCAGTTCTTC. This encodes CASSLGLLSYNEQFF.